The 5 T cell receptor beta chains below all came from one sample that was sequenced in a study of T cell responses to AZD1222 COVID-19 vaccine. Sequencing used immunoSEQ multiplex PCR; TCRdb keeps in-frame clones, though not all of them. The data hold over 130,000 clones, with over 75% observed a single time. Sample: peripheral blood, taken 28 days after the second AZD1222 dose. These TCRs come from an adult who received the AZD1222 COVID-19 vaccine.

This chain connects TRBV2 to TRBJ1-1; tentative D call: TRBD1 (5 bases). The germline CDR1 and CDR2 sequences are SNHLY and FYNNEI. V lost 7 bases and J lost 2, with 11 bases in between. The CDR3 covers 13 residues. The CDR3, as DNA: TGTGCCAGCATTCGACAGTACAACACTGAAGCTTTCTTT. The encoded protein is CASIRQYNTEAFF. Complete variable domain (other parts from reference TRBV2 and TRBJ1-1): EPEVTQTPSHQVTQMGQEVILRCVPISNHLYFYWYRQILGQKVEFLVSFYNNEISEKSEIFDDQFSVERPDGSNFTLKIRSTKLEDSAMYFCASIRQYNTEAFFGQGTRLTVV.

This clone occurred once. The CDR3 DNA reads TGTGCCATCAGAGTAGCGGGAGGGAAGGGTGAGCAGTTCTTC. This gives the protein CAIRVAGGKGEQFF. The chain couples TRBV10-3 to TRBJ2-1; TRBD2 matches at 11 bases. Trimming took 6 bases from V and 9 from J; bases not matched to a gene: 7. The CDR3 is 14 residues long. CDR1 is ENHRY, CDR2 SYGVKD, per germline.

The chain employs TRBV6-1 and TRBJ2-3; 8 nucleotides agree with TRBD2. The CDR3 has 16 residues. Trimming cost V 2 bases and J 2 bases; bases outside gene matches: 6. Per germline, CDR1 MNHNS and CDR2 SASEGT. CDR3 sequence reads: CASSERDGRATDTQYF. The CDR3 DNA follows: TGTGCCAGCAGTGAACGGGACGGGAGGGCCACAGATACGCAGTATTTT.

The CDR3: CASSLTAYEQYF. The CDR3 coding sequence is TGTGCCAGCAGCTTAACAGCCTACGAGCAGTACTTC. The V call is TRBV11-2, the J call TRBJ2-7; D is unresolved. CDR3 size: 12 residues. Trimming stripped 2 bases from V and 2 bases from J, with 4 bases between. Germline lookup yields CDR1 SGHAT and CDR2 FQNNGV.

With regard to this clone: The junction shows a germline mismatch at one end, possibly a read error. The V call is TRBV18, the J call TRBJ1-4; D is unclear. This CDR3 has 15 amino acids. Germline CDR1 reads KGHSH; CDR2 reads LQKENI. Here the CDR3 reads CASSPVSGLTQKLFF. CDR3 DNA: TGTGCCAGCTCACCAGTCTCAGGCCTAACGCAAAAGCTGTTTTTT.